This T cell receptor beta chain was recorded in a study of blood T cells in healthy people across ages. The use of a sample-barcoded 5' primer and a J-beta primer mix characterized a second PCR of 7 to 11 cycles. Using its own MiXCR run on the 5' RACE reads, TCRdb lists one record per CDR3 protein. Among 780,000 or so distinct CDR3 sequences listed, about 56% were seen once. This clonotype was recorded a few times. Its antigen is not identified. Extraction of total RNA produced a minimum of 5 micrograms from each sample. General study points: It was held that the diversity estimates obtained from one million T cells were underestimates.

Sequenced sample: blood. This clonotype was obtained from a middle-aged man in good health.

This chain's CDR3 is CSASGGLAGSYEQYF. CDR3 nucleotide sequence: TGCAGTGCTAGTGGGGGACTAGCGGGCTCCTACGAGCAGTACTTC. V is TRBV20-1 and J is TRBJ2-7; TRBD2 agrees at 12 bases. Germline lookup yields CDR1 DFQATT and CDR2 SNEGSKA (reference sequence). V dropped 3 bases and J dropped 0; count of bases not matched to a gene: 3. The CDR3 sequence is 15 residues long.